The 26 T cell receptor beta chains in this list originate from one sample, sequenced in a study of blood T cell repertoires in COVID-19. The table came from immunoSEQ multiplex PCR; TCRdb's copy has only in-frame clones and leaves some out. The repertoire holds about 200,000 clones, roughly 75% seen once, with less than 7% in the top ten. Sequenced material: peripheral blood. These receptors were obtained from a woman aged 70-85 years with acute or convalescent COVID-19.

The chain employs TRBV9 and TRBJ2-5; 9 nucleotides match TRBD2. The length of the CDR3 is 15 residues. CDR1 is SGDLS, CDR2 YYNGEE, per germline. V was pared by 2 bases and J by 1 base, with 3 bases of the junction left unmatched. DNA for the CDR3: TGTGCCAGCAGCGTGACTAGCGGCCGCCAAGAGACCCAGTACTTC. Its translation: CASSVTSGRQETQYF.

This chain uses TRBV30 with TRBJ1-6; tentatively, D is TRBD1 (6 bases). CDR3 length equals 18 residues. Germline CDR1 and CDR2: GTSNPN and SVGIG (reference sequence). Trimming took off 7 bases at V and 0 bases at J, with 22 bases between the two ends. Written as DNA, the CDR3 is TGTGCCTTCGATGGGGGAACAGGGCAAAGCTCCTATAATTCACCCCTCCACTTT. Residues: CAFDGGTGQSSYNSPLHF.

This rearrangement joins TRBV11-2 to TRBJ1-2; D perhaps matches TRBD1 (5 bases). Deletions cut 2 bases from V and 4 bases from J, with 17 bases between. The CDR3 is 16 amino acids. In germline, CDR1 is SGHAT, CDR2 FQNNGV. In DNA form, the CDR3 reads TGTGCCAGCAGCTTATTAGGGCAGGGATATGGCTATGGCTACACCTTC. This codes for CASSLLGQGYGYGYTF.

The chain joins TRBV5-1 to TRBJ2-7, with 11 positions matching TRBD2. Looked up from germline, CDR1 is SGHRS and CDR2 is YFSETQ. V lost 4 bases to trimming and J lost 3 bases; unmatched junction nucleotides: 9. This CDR3 comprises 16 residues. Here the CDR3 reads CASSPGTSGTSYEQYF. The CDR3 bases are TGCGCCAGCAGCCCTGGGACTAGCGGTACCAGCTACGAGCAGTACTTC.

Comments on this clone: Different DNA sequences within this sample yield the same CDR3. V and J are TRBV18 and TRBJ2-5; D is perhaps TRBD1 (5 bases). The CDR3 totals 12 residues. V was shortened by 6 bases and J by 2 bases, with 7 bases between the two germline ends. Looked up from germline, CDR1 is KGHSH and CDR2 is LQKENI. The CDR3 bases are TGTGCCAGCTCGCGACAGCAAGAGACCCAGTACTTC. Translated: CASSRQQETQYF.

The genes are TRBV7-8 and TRBJ2-5; the D gene is possibly TRBD2 (6 bases). Germline loops: CDR1 SGHVS, CDR2 FQNEAQ. Between the trimmed V and J ends, which lost 1 base and 5 bases, there was a span of 17 bases. The CDR3 is made up of 16 amino acids. CDR3 in DNA: TGTGCCAGCAGCTTAGTTAACGGCGGAGGGAGGGAGACCCAGTACTTC. This translates into CASSLVNGGGRETQYF. The variable domain in full, with the rest retrieved from reference TRBV7-8 and TRBJ2-5, is GAGVSQSPRYKVAKRGQDVALRCDPISGHVSLFWYQQALGQGPEFLTYFQNEAQLDKSGLPSDRFFAERPEGSVSTLKIQRTQQEDSAVYLCASSLVNGGGRETQYFGPGTRLLVL.

The chain uses TRBV27 and TRBJ2-3, with 12 nucleotides matching TRBD2. The CDR3 consists of 15 residues. Trimming removed 6 bases from V and 5 bases from J; junction bases left unmatched: 6. Germline CDR1 and CDR2: MNHEY and SMNVEV (reference sequence). CDR3 region: CASRPTSGRKDTQYF. Here the CDR3 DNA reads TGTGCCAGCAGGCCGACTAGCGGGAGAAAAGATACGCAGTATTTT.

The chain employs TRBV5-1 and TRBJ2-2; the match to TRBD2 covers 8 bases. Germline values: CDR1 SGHRS, CDR2 YFSETQ. The ends lost 3 bases at V and 8 bases at J; junction bases unmatched: 9. This CDR3 is built from 15 residues. The CDR3, as DNA: TGCGCCAGCAGCTCCGGGACTAGTTCCACGGGGGAGCTGTTTTTT. Its protein is CASSSGTSSTGELFF.

The V and J genes are TRBV19 and TRBJ1-2; the match to TRBD1 covers 8 bases. The J segment lost 2 bases and the V segment lost 3 bases, leaving 5 bases of the junction unmatched. Germline V CDR1 and CDR2: LNHDA, SQIVND (reference sequence). This CDR3 has 15 residues. Written as DNA, the CDR3 is TGTGCCAGTAGTATCGGGACAGGCTGGAACTATGGCTACACCTTC. Protein: CASSIGTGWNYGYTF.

This sequence joins TRBV6-5 and TRBJ2-5, with D possibly matching TRBD2 (5 bases). Trimming took off 0 bases at V and 5 bases at J, with 16 bases between the two ends. This CDR3 is 16 amino acids long. Looked up from germline, CDR1 is MNHEY and CDR2 is SVGAGI. In nucleotides, the CDR3 is TGTGCCAGCAGTTACTCCTCCCCTCATCGAGGGGAGACCCAGTACTTC. Protein product: CASSYSSPHRGETQYF.

This chain connects TRBV5-4 to TRBJ1-1; possible D gene TRBD1, 6 bases. The CDR3 is 15 amino acids. Germline V gene lookup returns CDR1 SGHNT and CDR2 YYREEE (reference sequence). V gave up 5 bases and J gave up 3 bases, with 17 bases separating them. The CDR3 loop reads CASRGDTSVYTEAFF. CDR3 bases: TGTGCCAGCAGGGGGGACACCTCGGTTTACACTGAAGCTTTCTTT. The full variable domain, completed using reference TRBV5-4 and TRBJ1-1, is ETGVTQSPTHLIKTRGQQVTLRCSSQSGHNTVSWYQQALGQGPQFIFQYYREEENGRGNFPPRFSGLQFPNYSSELNVNALELDDSALYLCASRGDTSVYTEAFFGQGTRLTVV.

The rearrangement joins TRBV24-1 to TRBJ2-7; 7 bases agree with TRBD1. Germline lookup yields CDR1 KGHDR and CDR2 SFDVKD. Trimming removed 4 bases from V and 0 bases from J; junction bases left unmatched: 8. This CDR3 comprises 16 residues. CDR3 nucleotide sequence: TGTGCCACCAGTGACTTAACCGGGACAGTCTCCTACGAGCAGTACTTC. Amino acid sequence: CATSDLTGTVSYEQYF.

This clone was seen a few times. J is TRBJ2-3 and V is TRBV6-1; D is perhaps TRBD1 (6 bases). V was shortened by 2 bases and J by 3 bases, with 6 bases between the two germline ends. Per germline, CDR1 MNHNS and CDR2 SASEGT. This CDR3 comprises 13 residues. The CDR3 DNA sequence: TGTGCCAGCAGTGAAACAGGGACAGATACGCAGTATTTT. Its translation: CASSETGTDTQYF.

This clone came up once. The identical CDR3 is also encoded by other nucleotide sequences in the sample. V usage is TRBV7-2 and J usage is TRBJ2-1; D unclear. Trimming shortened V by 1 base and J by 4 bases, and 5 bases separated the two germline ends. Germline V CDR1 and CDR2: SGHTA, FQGNSA. There are 13 residues in the CDR3. The CDR3 nucleotides are TGTGCCAGCAGCTTAGGGCTTTACAATGAGCAGTTCTTC. Translated: CASSLGLYNEQFF.

The sample holds one count of this clone. The chain recombines TRBV3-1 (or the pseudogene TRBV3-2) with TRBJ1-4; TRBD1 aligns across 9 bases. The J segment lost 8 bases and the V segment lost 5 bases, leaving 6 bases of the junction unmatched. Per the germline V gene, CDR1 is LGHDT and CDR2 is YNNKEL (reference sequence). This CDR3 spans 14 amino acids. CDR3: CASSSGTGWEKLFF. The DNA for the CDR3 is TGTGCCAGCAGCTCCGGGACAGGGTGGGAAAAACTGTTTTTT.

In its sample, this clone was seen once. The V gene is TRBV7-9, the J gene TRBJ1-1, with 8 bases fitting TRBD1. CDR1 is SEHNR, CDR2 FQNEAQ, per germline (reference sequence). The CDR3 has 14 amino acids. J gave up 4 bases and V 5 bases, and 6 bases lay outside the gene matches. The CDR3 DNA reads TGTGCCAGCAGCCCCTCGGACAGGGCCACTGAAGCTTTCTTT. Translating it yields CASSPSDRATEAFF.

The chain carries TRBV14 and TRBJ1-4; D may be TRBD1 (5 bases). Trimming pared 2 bases from V and 4 bases from J, leaving 8 bases between. The CDR3 length is 14 residues. Germline CDR1 SGHDN, CDR2 FVKESK. This CDR3 is CASSQRQLNEKLFF. CDR3 in DNA: TGTGCCAGCAGCCAACGACAGCTTAATGAAAAACTGTTTTTT.

The chain couples TRBV24-1 to TRBJ2-2, with TRBD2 identical over 12 bases. In germline, CDR1 is KGHDR, CDR2 SFDVKD. The CDR3 consists of 16 residues. V lost 3 bases, J lost 6 bases, and 4 bases stayed unmatched. This CDR3 reads CATSDATSGSSGELFF. The CDR3 DNA follows: TGTGCCACCAGTGATGCGACTAGCGGGAGTTCCGGGGAGCTGTTTTTT.

The chain recombines TRBV28 with TRBJ1-1; 8 positions agree with TRBD1. Germline V gene sequence: CDR1 MDHEN, CDR2 SYDVKM. The CDR3 runs 16 residues. V was clipped by 6 bases and J by 1 base; unmatched bases: 10. Here the CDR3 reads CASRGGQGAANTEAFF. In nucleotides, the CDR3 is TGTGCCAGCAGGGGCGGCCAGGGGGCTGCGAACACTGAAGCTTTCTTT.

The J gene is TRBJ2-1, the V gene TRBV7-2; D is possibly TRBD2 (5 bases). V was clipped by 1 base and J by 3 bases, with 10 bases between them. The CDR3 runs to 15 residues. Germline V CDR1 and CDR2: SGHTA, FQGNSA. CDR3 region: CASSLVWESYNEQFF. In nucleotides, the CDR3 is TGTGCCAGCAGCTTAGTGTGGGAGAGCTACAATGAGCAGTTCTTC.

The chain links TRBV7-2 to TRBJ1-5, with D hard to call. Looked up from germline, CDR1 is SGHTA and CDR2 is FQGNSA. V was trimmed by 1 base and J by 4 bases, leaving 8 bases between them. CDR3 length equals 14 residues. CDR3 DNA sequence: TGTGCCAGCAGCTTAGAGTCGGAGAATCAGCCCCAGCATTTT. Translated: CASSLESENQPQHF.

V is TRBV12-3 or TRBV12-4 and J is TRBJ2-7, with D perhaps TRBD1 (6 bases). The length of the CDR3 is 13 residues. With 6 bases removed from V and 3 bases from J, the gap between germline ends came to 12 bases. CDR3 DNA: TGTGCCAGCAGGGGACAAAGCATCTACGAGCAGTACTTC. This gives the protein CASRGQSIYEQYF.

The V gene is TRBV5-5, the J gene TRBJ1-2; possible D gene TRBD1, 6 bases. The V gene lost 7 bases and the J gene lost 2 bases, with 6 bases spanning the gap. The CDR3 contains 11 residues. Germline V CDR1 and CDR2: SGHKS, YYEKEE (reference sequence). CDR3: CASGQNYGYTF. CDR3 nucleotides: TGTGCCAGCGGACAGAACTATGGCTACACCTTC.

J is TRBJ1-4 and V is TRBV14, with TRBD1 identical over 8 bases. In germline, CDR1 is SGHDN, CDR2 FVKESK. J gave up 8 bases and V 2 bases, and 16 bases lay outside the gene matches. This CDR3 is 18 amino acids long. The CDR3 DNA sequence: TGTGCCAGCAGCCAAAGGTACCCAGGACCGGGACAGGACGAAAAACTGTTTTTT. Amino acid sequence: CASSQRYPGPGQDEKLFF.

The rearrangement uses TRBV3-1 (or the pseudogene TRBV3-2) and TRBJ2-1; TRBD2 is a possible D gene (6 bases). This CDR3 is built from 15 residues. Trimming shortened V by 4 bases and J by 6 bases, and 16 bases separated the two germline ends. Germline CDR1 and CDR2: LGHDT and YNNKEL (reference sequence). The CDR3 DNA sequence: TGTGCCAGCAGCCCGCTTGGGGGGACGGGCAATGAGCAGTTCTTC. It is translated as CASSPLGGTGNEQFF.

This chain uses TRBV15 with TRBJ1-4, with D possibly being TRBD1 (6 bases). The germline V gene encodes CDR1 LNHNV and CDR2 YYDKDF (reference sequence). Trimming cost V 5 bases and J 5 bases, with 21 bases left between them. The CDR3 runs 17 residues. DNA for the CDR3: TGTGCCACCAGCCCCCCGGGGTTTGGGGGCAGGAATGAAAAACTGTTTTTT. This sequence encodes CATSPPGFGGRNEKLFF.